These 17 T cell receptor beta chains were sequenced from one sample in a study of neurological immune-mediated disorders (dated by TCRdb to the late 2010s). The protocol used for the library was 5' RACE. The instrument was an Illumina HiSeq 2500. Clones were called with MiXCR by TCRdb after fastp trimmed the public reads at Q25, and only in-frame beta chains were retained. CDR3 protein duplicates are merged, each entry listing the most common genes and DNA. This sample gives 40,000 to 60,000 distinct CDR3 sequences in total; approximately 3.3% of them show up just once. The ten largest clones add up to approximately 6.3% of the sample. Sequenced: PBMCs. The receptors come from a man in his forties with multiple sclerosis.

This clonotype was counted many times. The CDR3 DNA is TGCAGTGCTCTTCACAGGGGGCCGGGCAATCAGCCCCAGCATTTT. Its protein is CSALHRGPGNQPQHF. The chain has TRBV20-1 and TRBJ1-5, with 9 bases lining up with TRBD1. The CDR3 contains 15 residues. CDR1 and CDR2 (germline): DFQATT, SNEGSKA (reference sequence). V lost 5 bases, J lost 2 bases, and 7 bases stayed unmatched.

This clonotype has a count of ten or more. The chain joins TRBV29-1 to TRBJ2-1; D is ambiguous. V was cut by 4 bases and J by 0 bases, with 7 bases left in between. The germline gives CDR1 SQVTM, CDR2 ANQGSEA. The CDR3 consists of 13 residues. CDR3 protein: CSVVPSSYNEQFF. The CDR3 DNA reads as TGCAGCGTTGTCCCAAGCTCCTACAATGAGCAGTTCTTC.

Turning to this clonotype: One end of the junction fails to match germline, which may point to a read error. The CDR3 reads CASSKESNYGYTF. CDR3 nucleotides: TGCGCCAGCAGCAAAGAAAGTAACTATGGCTACACCTTC. The chain is built from TRBV4-1 and TRBJ1-2; the D is unclear. This CDR3 is built from 13 residues. Germline CDR1 MGHRA, CDR2 YSYEKL.

This clonotype has a count of ten or more. The chain carries TRBV5-1 and TRBJ2-3; TRBD1 matches at 7 bases. The trim removed 3 bases at V and 1 base at J, leaving 8 bases unmatched. Germline CDR1 and CDR2: SGHRS and YFSETQ. The CDR3 has 16 residues. This CDR3 is CASSYKTGLGTDTQYF. The CDR3 DNA is TGCGCCAGCAGCTACAAGACAGGGTTGGGCACAGATACGCAGTATTTT. Based on the CDR3 plus reference TRBV5-1 and TRBJ2-3, the full variable domain is KAGVTQTPRYLIKTRGQQVTLSCSPISGHRSVSWYQQTPGQGLQFLFEYFSETQRNKGNFPGRFSGRQFSNSRSEMNVSTLELGDSALYLCASSYKTGLGTDTQYFGPGTRLTVL.

This clonotype appeared many times. The rearrangement joins TRBV20-1 to TRBJ2-7, with 9 bases lining up with TRBD1. CDR3 size: 13 residues. Germline CDR1 is DFQATT and CDR2 is SNEGSKA (reference sequence). Trimming at V came to 7 bases and at J to 0 bases, leaving 4 bases not matched to a gene. The CDR3 protein is CSVRTGVSYEQYF. In nucleotides, the CDR3 is TGCAGTGTTCGGACAGGGGTCTCCTACGAGCAGTACTTC.

This clonotype came up many times. This chain connects TRBV5-5 to TRBJ2-3; TRBD2 matches at 8 bases. Looked up from germline, CDR1 is SGHKS and CDR2 is YYEKEE (reference sequence). The ends lost 4 bases at V and 3 bases at J; junction bases unmatched: 7. This CDR3 comprises 15 residues. The CDR3 here is CASSRVSGGTDTQYF. In DNA, the CDR3 is TGTGCCAGCAGCAGAGTCAGCGGGGGTACAGATACGCAGTATTTT.

CDR3 in DNA: TGTGCCAGCAGCTTAGCCCCTAGCGGGGGGGCGCATGAGCAGTTCTTC. It encodes CASSLAPSGGAHEQFF. This chain links TRBV7-6 with TRBJ2-1, with 12 bases identical to TRBD2. CDR3 length: 16 amino acids. V trimming: 0 bases; J trimming: 8 bases; junction bases outside the gene matches: 5. Germline V gives CDR1 SGHVS, CDR2 FNYEAQ.

This clonotype was recorded many times. The chain uses TRBV7-8 and TRBJ2-5; the match to TRBD2 covers 10 bases. V lost 1 base, J lost 3 bases, and 5 bases stayed unmatched. This CDR3 is built from 16 residues. CDR1 is SGHVS and CDR2 is FQNEAQ in the germline V gene. In DNA form, the CDR3 reads TGTGCCAGCAGCTTAGGGCTGCTAGCGGGGGAAGAGACCCAGTACTTC. Translated, it gives CASSLGLLAGEETQYF.

A word on this clonotype: A read error is likely, as this CDR3 ends without the conserved phenylalanine or tryptophan. The J gene is TRBJ1-2, the V gene TRBV7-9, with 7 bases that match TRBD1. V lost 3 bases to trimming and J lost 4 bases; unmatched junction nucleotides: 5. From germline, CDR1 is SEHNR and CDR2 FQNEAQ (reference sequence). CDR3 length equals 14 residues. The CDR3 DNA reads as TGTGCCAGCAGCTTTACCGGGACAGCCTATGGCTACACCAAC. Protein: CASSFTGTAYGYTN.

This clonotype has more than one count but fewer than ten. Mismatch with germline at one junction end may stem from a read error. This sequence joins TRBV30 and TRBJ1-3; D is undetermined. Germline-derived CDR1 and CDR2 are GTSNPN and SVGIG (reference sequence). There are 13 residues in the CDR3. The CDR3 region is CAWSYAPGKTIYF. DNA for the CDR3: TGTGCCTGGAGTTATGCCCCTGGAAAAACCATCTATTTT.

Regarding this clonotype: Given a much more abundant clone one base away, this may be a read error. The CDR3 does not end in the conserved phenylalanine or tryptophan, so this is likely a read error. J is TRBJ2-5 and V is TRBV20-1, with 7 bases aligning to TRBD1. V was clipped by 6 bases and J by 3 bases; unmatched bases: 7. CDR3 size: 13 residues. Germline CDR1 is DFQATT and CDR2 is SNEGSKA (reference sequence). CDR3 in amino acids: CSADRVLKETQYI. CDR3 sequence (DNA): TGCAGTGCCGACAGGGTTTTGAAAGAGACCCAGTACATC.

This clonotype has at least ten counts. J is TRBJ2-2 and V is TRBV6-1; TRBD1 matches at 9 bases. V lost 8 bases to trimming and J lost 7 bases; unmatched junction nucleotides: 8. The CDR3 sequence is 14 residues long. In germline, CDR1 is MNHNS, CDR2 SASEGT. CDR3: CASGRQGEGGELFF. Here the CDR3 DNA reads TGTGCCAGCGGACGACAGGGGGAGGGCGGGGAGCTGTTTTTT.

This clonotype was detected many times. A read error may produce the germline difference seen at one junction end. V and J are TRBV12-3 or TRBV12-4 and TRBJ2-7; D possibly corresponds to TRBD2 (5 bases). The CDR3 has 11 residues. CDR3 in DNA: TGTGCCAGCAGTTCGAGGGATCTGGTGCACTTC. Translated: CASSSRDLVHF.

This clonotype was recorded many times. The chain has TRBV20-1 and TRBJ2-5, with D possibly matching TRBD2 (5 bases). Trimming left V 5 bases short and J 5 bases short, with 15 bases between. The CDR3 consists of 13 residues. Germline V gives CDR1 DFQATT, CDR2 SNEGSKA (reference sequence). CDR3 sequence: CSAGVGPGETQYF. In nucleotides, the CDR3 is TGCAGTGCTGGGGTAGGACCGGGGGAGACCCAGTACTTC.

There are many counts of this clonotype. The chain links TRBV28 to TRBJ2-1, with 9 bases lining up with TRBD1. Per the germline V gene, CDR1 is MDHEN and CDR2 is SYDVKM. The CDR3 consists of 15 residues. Trimming at V came to 5 bases and at J to 4 bases, leaving 6 bases not matched to a gene. CDR3 sequence (DNA): TGTGCCAGCAGTAAGACAGGGGGATCATACAATGAGCAGTTCTTC. Translation gives CASSKTGGSYNEQFF.

The sample holds many counts of this clonotype. The CDR3 loop is CASLAPRGSVGSYEQYF. The CDR3 DNA sequence: TGTGCCAGCCTAGCCCCCCGGGGGAGCGTTGGCTCCTACGAGCAGTACTTC. The chain joins TRBV12-3 or TRBV12-4 to TRBJ2-7; maybe TRBD2 (6 bases). V was cut by 8 bases and J by 0 bases, with 23 bases left in between. The CDR3 has 17 residues.

This clonotype has ten or more counts. The chain is built from TRBV3-1 and TRBJ1-1; TRBD1 might be the D (5 bases). V was clipped by 3 bases and J by 0 bases, with 5 bases between them. The CDR3 loop spans 13 amino acids. Germline V gene sequence: CDR1 LGHDT, CDR2 YNNKEL (reference sequence). The CDR3 DNA sequence: TGTGCCAGCAGCCAGACAGTGAACACTGAAGCTTTCTTT. Its protein product is CASSQTVNTEAFF.